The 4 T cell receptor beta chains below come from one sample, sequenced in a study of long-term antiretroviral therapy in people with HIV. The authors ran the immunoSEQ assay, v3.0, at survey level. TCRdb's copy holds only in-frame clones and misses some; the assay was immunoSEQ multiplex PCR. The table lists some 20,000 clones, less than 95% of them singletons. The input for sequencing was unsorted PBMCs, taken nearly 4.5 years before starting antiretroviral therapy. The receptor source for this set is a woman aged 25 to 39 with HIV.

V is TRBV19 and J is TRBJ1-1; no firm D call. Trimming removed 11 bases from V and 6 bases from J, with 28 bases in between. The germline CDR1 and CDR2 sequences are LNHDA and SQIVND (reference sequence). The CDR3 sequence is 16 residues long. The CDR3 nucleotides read TGTGCCTCATCTCGGCCCGAGGGCCGCCGGCGTGCTGAAGCTTTCTTT. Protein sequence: CASSRPEGRRRAEAFF.

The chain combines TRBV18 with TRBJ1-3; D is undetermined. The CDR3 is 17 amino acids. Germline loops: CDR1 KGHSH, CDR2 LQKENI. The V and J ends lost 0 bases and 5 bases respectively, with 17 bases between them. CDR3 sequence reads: CASSPPESPHVRNTIYF. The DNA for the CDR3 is TGTGCCAGCTCACCACCGGAAAGCCCCCACGTTAGAAACACCATATATTTT.

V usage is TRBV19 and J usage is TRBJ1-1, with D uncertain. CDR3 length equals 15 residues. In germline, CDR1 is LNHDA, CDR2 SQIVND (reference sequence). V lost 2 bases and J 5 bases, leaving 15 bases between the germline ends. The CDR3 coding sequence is TGTGCCAGTAGTATACGGCGGATAGGTGGTACTGAAGCTTTCTTT. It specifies CASSIRRIGGTEAFF.

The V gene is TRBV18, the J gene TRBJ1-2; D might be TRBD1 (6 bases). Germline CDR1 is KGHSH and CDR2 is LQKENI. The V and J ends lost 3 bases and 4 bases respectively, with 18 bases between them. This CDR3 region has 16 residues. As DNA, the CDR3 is TGTGCCAGCTCACCGGGGGCCCGAGCAGAGGGCTATGGCTACACCTTC. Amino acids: CASSPGARAEGYGYTF.